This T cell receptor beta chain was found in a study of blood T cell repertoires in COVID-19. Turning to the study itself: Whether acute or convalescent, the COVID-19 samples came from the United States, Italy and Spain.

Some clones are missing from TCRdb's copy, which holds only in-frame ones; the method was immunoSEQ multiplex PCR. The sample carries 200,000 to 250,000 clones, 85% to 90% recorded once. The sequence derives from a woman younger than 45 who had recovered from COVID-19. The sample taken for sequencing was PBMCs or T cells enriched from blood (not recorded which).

Here the CDR3 DNA reads TGTGCCAGTAAGTCACAGGGGAGTCGCCAAGAGACCCAGTACTTC. Its translation: CASKSQGSRQETQYF. The V and J genes are TRBV19 and TRBJ2-5; 7 positions match TRBD1. There are 15 residues in the CDR3. Trimming cost V 7 bases and J 1 base; bases outside gene matches: 9. Germline V gene lookup returns CDR1 LNHDA and CDR2 SQIVND (reference sequence).